The TCR beta chain under discussion was sequenced for a study of blood T cells in healthy people across ages. Study results and caveats: Strong correlation existed between TCR beta diversity and naive T cell percentage.

This clonotype appeared a few times. Its target is not known. Primed by a sample-barcoded 5' primer and a J-beta primer mix, a second PCR proceeded for roughly 6 to 12 cycles. Every molecule of cDNA carried a tag from a template-switch adaptor with 12 random nucleotides. TCRdb reanalysed the 5' RACE reads using MiXCR and keeps one entry per CDR3 protein. Of hundreds of thousands of distinct CDR3 sequences listed, 40% to 50% were seen once; the top ten hold around 21%. Per germline, CDR1 SEHNR and CDR2 FQNEAQ (reference sequence). This CDR3 is 15 amino acids long. V was clipped by 5 bases and J by 4 bases, with 15 bases between them.

The sample comprised blood. This receptor was obtained from a man between 60 and 70 years old in good health. V is TRBV7-9 and J is TRBJ2-1, with a tentative D call TRBD1 (5 bases). The CDR3 sequence is CASSQPGFGYNEQFF. CDR3 nucleotides: TGTGCCAGCAGCCAGCCAGGGTTTGGGTACAATGAGCAGTTCTTC. The variable domain in full, with the rest retrieved from reference TRBV7-9 and TRBJ2-1, is DTGVSQNPRHKITKRGQNVTFRCDPISEHNRLYWYRQTLGQGPEFLTYFQNEAQLEKSRLLSDRFSAERPKGSFSTLEIQRTEQGDSAMYLCASSQPGFGYNEQFFGPGTRLTVL.